This paragraph reports one TCR beta chain. What antigen it recognizes has not been identified. Per-base qualities were not stored, and no clone one base away is much larger. The CDR3 regions of human TCRbeta chains were analyzed by immunosequencing. On the study's bioinformatics: Repertoire TCRs were checked for matches against a reference library of SARS-CoV-2-specific TCRs that had been generated using the MIRA antigen-specificity platform. Breadth was defined as the fraction of unique TCRs that were SARS-CoV-2-associated. Depth was defined as the fraction of total T cells that were SARS-CoV-2-associated. Using the MIRA data, every spike-specific TCR was mapped to the spike region that the TCR reacted to and assigned to either a CD4 or a CD8 class. Log10-transformed breadth and depth values were compared by one-way ANOVA with Sidak's multiple comparisons tests. The immuneACCESS repertoire file appears here via TCRdb, limited to in-frame rearrangements. These files lack a portion of the clones; in checked studies, under half of the deficit traces to unresolved V genes, and the cause of the others is not known. V and J calls and clone size are those listed in that table; D and trimming were worked out from the DNA. Present in this sample are 100,000 to 120,000 clones, roughly 89% of which were seen just once. Together, the top ten hold 2% to 2.5% of the sample.

This sample stems from a study of T cell responses to AZD1222 COVID-19 vaccine (TCRdb year 2021). Study-wide context: A total of 230 or so trial participants underwent TCR sequencing, of whom 200 to 220 received two doses of AZD1222 and 26 received two doses of the MenACWY control vaccine. Enrollment into the trials was organized by age into subgroups of 18-55, 56-69 and 70-plus years, and those subgroups contained about 150, 27 and 61 TCR-sequenced participants, respectively. What the authors observed across the whole study: Epitopes outside the regions mutated in the B.1.351 and B.1.1.7 variants were reportedly recognized by nearly half of the unique spike-specific TCRs. Conclusions about previously exposed vaccinees are limited because only a handful of AZD1222 recipients were SARS-CoV-2 seropositive at baseline. Participants were mostly white British and included more females than males, and it was suggested by the authors that clonal diversity may have been underestimated. After two AZD1222 doses, spike-specific TCR breadth and depth were significantly higher than at day 0 and than in MenACWY recipients. In the small 56-69-year group, the increase in depth fell short of significance, most likely because of low power. No day 14 peak-response samples were available, so repertoires were characterized only after the peak T cell response. CD4 TCRs associated with the vaccine covered the entire spike protein, and the dominant responses were in regions 160-218 and 743-854.

The sample's time point label is to be understood as: about 28 days (+/-7) after the second vaccine dose. AZD1222 recipients with second doses at about 4 weeks or about 12 weeks were pooled, because spike-specific TCR depth and breadth did not differ between schedules. Vaccinee samples were obtained from the UK trials COV001 and COV002, which included a single-blind randomized controlled phase 2/3 trial of AZD1222 (ChAdOx1 nCoV-19) in healthy adults. Trial participant PBMC samples were collected at day 0 and day 28 after the second dose for TCRbeta chain sequencing. The sequenced sample was peripheral blood, obtained 28 days after the second AZD1222 dose. This clonotype originated in an adult who received the AZD1222 COVID-19 vaccine.

The CDR3: CASSLRTGGEETQYF. The nucleotides read TGTGCCAGTAGTCTCCGGACAGGGGGCGAAGAGACCCAGTACTTC. The V and J genes are TRBV19 and TRBJ2-5, with 11 bases aligning to TRBD1. Germline trimming: 5 bases from V, 3 bases from J; junction bases outside gene matches: 5. The germline V gene (reference sequence) yields LNHDA for CDR1 and SQIVND for CDR2. The cysteine opens and the phenylalanine closes a CDR3 of 15 amino acids. Of all the DNA, just the CDR3 is kept, 45 bases in frame from base 1.